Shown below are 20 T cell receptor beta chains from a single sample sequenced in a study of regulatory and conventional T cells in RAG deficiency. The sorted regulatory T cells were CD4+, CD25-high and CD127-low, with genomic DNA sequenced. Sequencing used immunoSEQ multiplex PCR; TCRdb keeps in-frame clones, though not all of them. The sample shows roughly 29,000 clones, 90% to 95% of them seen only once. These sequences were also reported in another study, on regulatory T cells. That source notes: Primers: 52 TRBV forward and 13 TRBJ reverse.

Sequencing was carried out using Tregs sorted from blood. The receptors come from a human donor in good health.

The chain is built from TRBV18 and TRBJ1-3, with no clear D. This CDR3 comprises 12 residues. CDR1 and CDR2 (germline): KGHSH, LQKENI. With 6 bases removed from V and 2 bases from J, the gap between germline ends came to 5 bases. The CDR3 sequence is CASSPPGNTIYF. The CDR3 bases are TGTGCCAGCTCCCCCCCTGGAAACACCATATATTTT.

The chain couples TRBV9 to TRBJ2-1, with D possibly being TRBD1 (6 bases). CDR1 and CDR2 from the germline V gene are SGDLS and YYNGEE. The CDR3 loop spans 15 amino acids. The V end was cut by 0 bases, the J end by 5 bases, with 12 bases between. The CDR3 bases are TGTGCCAGCAGCGTAGGGGACAAAAGAAACAATGAGCAGTTCTTC. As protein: CASSVGDKRNNEQFF.

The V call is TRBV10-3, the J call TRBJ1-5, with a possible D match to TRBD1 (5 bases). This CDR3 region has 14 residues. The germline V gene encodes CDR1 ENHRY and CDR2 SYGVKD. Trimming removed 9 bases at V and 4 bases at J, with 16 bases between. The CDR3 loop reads CAISPGGANQPQHF. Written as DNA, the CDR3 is TGTGCCATTAGCCCCGGGGGAGCGAATCAGCCCCAGCATTTT.

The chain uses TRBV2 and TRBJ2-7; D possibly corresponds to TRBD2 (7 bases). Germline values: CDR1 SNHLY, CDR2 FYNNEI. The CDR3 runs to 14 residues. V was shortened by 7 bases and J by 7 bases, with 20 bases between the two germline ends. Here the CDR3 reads CASTRTGGQWEQYF. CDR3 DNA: TGTGCCAGCACTCGAACGGGGGGACAATGGGAGCAGTACTTC.

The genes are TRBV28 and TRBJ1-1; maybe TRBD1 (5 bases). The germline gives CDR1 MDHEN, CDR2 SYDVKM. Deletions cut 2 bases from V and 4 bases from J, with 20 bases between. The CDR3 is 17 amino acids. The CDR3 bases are TGTGCCAGCAGTTTACCCGGGAGGGGCTTACGGAGCACTGAAGCTTTCTTT. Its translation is CASSLPGRGLRSTEAFF.

The CDR3 DNA is TGTGCCAGCAGGACAGGGAGGGTTAGCACAGATACGCAGTATTTT. Residues: CASRTGRVSTDTQYF. The rearrangement joins TRBV7-8 to TRBJ2-3; D is possibly TRBD1 or TRBD2 (7 bases each). From germline, CDR1 is SGHVS and CDR2 FQNEAQ. The CDR3 loop spans 15 amino acids. V lost 6 bases and J 0 bases, leaving 13 bases between the germline ends. The full variable domain, its missing parts supplied by reference TRBV7-8 and TRBJ2-3, is GAGVSQSPRYKVAKRGQDVALRCDPISGHVSLFWYQQALGQGPEFLTYFQNEAQLDKSGLPSDRFFAERPEGSVSTLKIQRTQQEDSAVYLCASRTGRVSTDTQYFGPGTRLTVL.

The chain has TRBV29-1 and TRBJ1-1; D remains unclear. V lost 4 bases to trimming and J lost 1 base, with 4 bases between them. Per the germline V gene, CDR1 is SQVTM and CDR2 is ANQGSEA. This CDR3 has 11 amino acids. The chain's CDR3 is CSVGKNTEAFF. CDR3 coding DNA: TGCAGCGTTGGGAAGAACACTGAAGCTTTCTTT.

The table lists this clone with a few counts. DNA of the CDR3: TGTGCCAGCAGCGGCCGTTGGGCCCAGAACACTGAAGCTTTCTTT. It yields the protein CASSGRWAQNTEAFF. This chain joins TRBV2 and TRBJ1-1; D is unclear. CDR1 is SNHLY and CDR2 is FYNNEI in the germline V gene. Trimming stripped 6 bases from V and 1 base from J, with 15 bases between. CDR3 size: 15 residues. Using reference TRBV2 and TRBJ1-1 for the parts outside the CDR3, the full variable domain is EPEVTQTPSHQVTQMGQEVILRCVPISNHLYFYWYRQILGQKVEFLVSFYNNEISEKSEIFDDQFSVERPDGSNFTLKIRSTKLEDSAMYFCASSGRWAQNTEAFFGQGTRLTVV.

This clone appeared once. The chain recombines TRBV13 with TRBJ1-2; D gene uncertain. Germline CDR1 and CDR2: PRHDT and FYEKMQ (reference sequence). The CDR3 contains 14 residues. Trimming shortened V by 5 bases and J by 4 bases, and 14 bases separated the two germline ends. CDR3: CASSPGWSPYGYTF. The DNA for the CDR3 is TGTGCCAGCAGCCCGGGGTGGAGTCCCTATGGCTACACCTTC.

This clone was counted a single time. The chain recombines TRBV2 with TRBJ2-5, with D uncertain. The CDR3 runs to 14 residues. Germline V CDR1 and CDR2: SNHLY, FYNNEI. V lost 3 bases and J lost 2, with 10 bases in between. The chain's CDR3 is CASSDRARQETQYF. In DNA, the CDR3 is TGTGCCAGCAGTGATAGGGCTAGACAAGAGACCCAGTACTTC.

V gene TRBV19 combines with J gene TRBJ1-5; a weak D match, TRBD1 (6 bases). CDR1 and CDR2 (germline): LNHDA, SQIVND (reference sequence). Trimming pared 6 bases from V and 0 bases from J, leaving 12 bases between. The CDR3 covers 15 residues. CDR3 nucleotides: TGTGCCAGTAGCCTCAGGGGTTATAGCAATCAGCCCCAGCATTTT. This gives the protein CASSLRGYSNQPQHF.

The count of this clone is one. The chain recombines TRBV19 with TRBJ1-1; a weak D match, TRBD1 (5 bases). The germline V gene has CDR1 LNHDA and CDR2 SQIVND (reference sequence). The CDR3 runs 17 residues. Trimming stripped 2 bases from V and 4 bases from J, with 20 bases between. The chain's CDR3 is CASSISWGGRGGTEAFF. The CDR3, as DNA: TGTGCCAGTAGTATATCTTGGGGCGGGCGGGGTGGCACTGAAGCTTTCTTT.

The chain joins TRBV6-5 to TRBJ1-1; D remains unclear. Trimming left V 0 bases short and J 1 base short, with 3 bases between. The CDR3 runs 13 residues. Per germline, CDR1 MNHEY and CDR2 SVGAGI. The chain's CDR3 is CASSYSWNTEAFF. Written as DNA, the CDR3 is TGTGCCAGCAGTTACTCGTGGAACACTGAAGCTTTCTTT.

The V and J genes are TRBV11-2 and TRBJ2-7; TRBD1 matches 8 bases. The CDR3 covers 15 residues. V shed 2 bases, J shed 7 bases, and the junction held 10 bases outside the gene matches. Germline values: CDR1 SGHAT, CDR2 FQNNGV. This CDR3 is CASSLTGQGTSEQYF. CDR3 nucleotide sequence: TGTGCCAGCAGCTTAACCGGACAGGGAACGAGTGAGCAGTACTTC. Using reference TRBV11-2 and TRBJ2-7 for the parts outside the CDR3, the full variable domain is EAGVAQSPRYKIIEKRQSVAFWCNPISGHATLYWYQQILGQGPKLLIQFQNNGVVDDSQLPKDRFSAERLKGVDSTLKIQPAKLEDSAVYLCASSLTGQGTSEQYFGPGTRLTVT.

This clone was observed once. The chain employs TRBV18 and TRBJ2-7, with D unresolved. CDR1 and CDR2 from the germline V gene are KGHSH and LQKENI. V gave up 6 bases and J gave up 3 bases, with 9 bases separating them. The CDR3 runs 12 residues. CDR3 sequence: CASSPDIYEQYF. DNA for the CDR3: TGTGCCAGCTCTCCTGACATCTACGAGCAGTACTTC.

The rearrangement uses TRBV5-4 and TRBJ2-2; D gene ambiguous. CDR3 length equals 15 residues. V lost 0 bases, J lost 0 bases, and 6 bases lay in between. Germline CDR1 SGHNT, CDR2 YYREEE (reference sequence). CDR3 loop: CASSLGGANTGELFF. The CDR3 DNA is TGTGCCAGCAGCTTGGGAGGCGCGAACACCGGGGAGCTGTTTTTT.

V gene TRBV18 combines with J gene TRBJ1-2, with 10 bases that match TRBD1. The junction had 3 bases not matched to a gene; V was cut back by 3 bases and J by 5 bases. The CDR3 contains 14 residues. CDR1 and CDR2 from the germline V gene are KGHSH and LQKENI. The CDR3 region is CASSPMDRGYGYTF. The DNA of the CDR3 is TGTGCCAGCTCACCCATGGACAGGGGGTATGGCTACACCTTC.

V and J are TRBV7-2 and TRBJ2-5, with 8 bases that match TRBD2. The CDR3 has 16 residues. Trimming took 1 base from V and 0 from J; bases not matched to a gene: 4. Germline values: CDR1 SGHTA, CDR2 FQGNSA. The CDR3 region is CASSLVASGYQETQYF. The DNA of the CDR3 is TGTGCCAGCAGCTTAGTAGCTAGCGGGTACCAAGAGACCCAGTACTTC.

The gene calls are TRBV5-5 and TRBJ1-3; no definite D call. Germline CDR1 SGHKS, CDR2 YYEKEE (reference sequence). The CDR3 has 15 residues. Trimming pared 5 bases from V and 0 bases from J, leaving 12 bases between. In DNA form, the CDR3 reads TGTGCCAGCAGAAGTACATCGCGCTCTGGAAACACCATATATTTT. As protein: CASRSTSRSGNTIYF. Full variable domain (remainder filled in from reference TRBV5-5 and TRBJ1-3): DAGVTQSPTHLIKTRGQQVTLRCSPISGHKSVSWYQQVLGQGPQFIFQYYEKEERGRGNFPDRFSARQFPNYSSELNVNALLLGDSALYLCASRSTSRSGNTIYFGEGSWLTVV.

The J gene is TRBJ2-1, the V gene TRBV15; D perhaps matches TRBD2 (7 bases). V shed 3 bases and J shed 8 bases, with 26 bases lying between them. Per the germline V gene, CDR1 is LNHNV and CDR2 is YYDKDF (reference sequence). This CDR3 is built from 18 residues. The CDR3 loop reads CATSRGRVRRGGRHEQFF. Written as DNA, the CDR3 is TGTGCCACCAGCAGGGGACGGGTCCGGAGGGGGGGCCGTCATGAGCAGTTCTTC.